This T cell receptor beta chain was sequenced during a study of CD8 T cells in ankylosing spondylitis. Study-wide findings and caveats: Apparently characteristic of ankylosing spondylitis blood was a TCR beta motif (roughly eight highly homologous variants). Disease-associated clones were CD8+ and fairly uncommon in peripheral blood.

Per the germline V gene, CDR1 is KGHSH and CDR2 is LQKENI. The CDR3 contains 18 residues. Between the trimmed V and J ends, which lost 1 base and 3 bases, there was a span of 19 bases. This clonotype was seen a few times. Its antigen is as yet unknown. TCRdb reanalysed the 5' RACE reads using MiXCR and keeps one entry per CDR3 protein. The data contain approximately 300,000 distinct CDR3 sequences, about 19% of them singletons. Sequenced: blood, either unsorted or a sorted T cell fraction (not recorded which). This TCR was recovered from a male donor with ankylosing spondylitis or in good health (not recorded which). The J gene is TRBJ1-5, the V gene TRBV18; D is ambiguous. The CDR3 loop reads CASSPLGGPRRLNQPQHF. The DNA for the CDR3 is TGTGCCAGCTCACCACTCGGAGGTCCCAGGAGACTCAATCAGCCCCAGCATTTT.